The TCR beta chain described here comes from a study of cytomegalovirus exposure and HLA in healthy donors (TCRdb year 2017). Describing the broader study: An earlier analysis of several hundred of the donors reported about 300 Gb of sequence data and around 110 million unique TCR beta sequences obtained from around 170 million T cells. Roughly 300 gigabases of sequencing data and around 80 million unique TCR sequences made up an early release that covered around 640 HLA-typed donors. Of the roughly 390 genotyped donors, approximately 82% fell in the genetic ancestry cluster associated with self-reported Caucasian donors. The study was designed to test whether signatures of past pathogen exposure could be identified by cataloging public T cell receptors. The study profiled the T cell repertoires of fewer than 850 subjects by immunosequencing and related them to cytomegalovirus serostatus. Besides the first cohort of hundreds of subjects, a separate validation cohort made up of roughly 120 different subjects was used. To predict cytomegalovirus infection status, the study brought together high-throughput TCR immunosequencing, statistical association of individual TCRs with disease status, and machine learning. To study patterns of TCR occurrence, a later analysis re-analyzed previously published TCR beta repertoires from 700 or so donors and added high-resolution HLA genotyping. The later analysis used no new phenotypic data to find candidate immune exposures, relying instead on TCR beta sequences and their occurrence across donors. To decide whether each TCR beta V gene segment behaved as functional or pseudogenic, an earlier analysis of 587 of the donors relied on high-throughput TCR beta sequencing. Donor age, sex, ethnicity and CMV serostatus were collected together with the repertoire data. Genome-wide SNP genotypes for about three fifths of the roughly 700 donors were used in a later genetic analysis, which treated that subset as a discovery cohort. Every repertoire in the discovery cohort had been generated on one and the same sequencing platform. Class I and class II HLA loci were covered by the typing at four-digit resolution. The number of donors typed differed by locus, with 629-630 for A, B, C, DRB1 and DQB1, roughly 520 for DQA1, 600 to 610 for DPA1, and about 450 for DPB1. Roughly 5 DR-DQ haplotypes were handled as single units for association and clustering, since linkage in the cohort was strong. Among 300 to 450 genotyped donors of the cohort, an average of roughly 240,000 unique TCR beta nucleotide sequences were sequenced per donor, 15% to 20% of them non-productive. What the authors observed across the whole study: Linkage disequilibrium might explain the correlated functional status among segregating V segments, but an unknown experimental factor could not be excluded. The study listed over 150 TCR beta chains as associated with cytomegalovirus. For the cohort, immune exposure information was limited to CMV serostatus. In a later analysis, several top co-occurrence clusters were reported to appear linked to parvovirus B19, influenza, CMV and Epstein-Barr virus. Assigning TCR associations to individual alleles was difficult when HLA alleles, especially DR and DQ, strongly co-occurred. Because counts were too low, about 18 rarely observed V segments, including chromosome 9 orphons, were left out of the earlier analysis of roughly 600 of the donors. A later genetic analysis associated a missense DCLRE1C variant with V-gene and J-gene trimming of TCR beta chains, and an independent cohort replicated the association. In vitro tests confirmed that a few of the cytomegalovirus-associated TCR beta chains recognize cytomegalovirus antigens. Broadly in line with IMGT annotations, most TCR beta V segments showed up in productive rearrangements about 87% or about 30% of the time in an earlier analysis of around 600 of the donors. While some public TCRs were present in many individuals, most TCR sequences turned up only very rarely across donors. Compared with equally common non-associated chains, HLA-associated TCR beta chains in a later analysis were more clonally expanded and had lower generation probabilities. Some IMGT-functional V segments, including TRBV6-2 and TRBV6-3, could not be told apart with the 87-base-pair reads, so those segments were excluded. Cytomegalovirus status was reported to be diagnosed by the classifier with high specificity and sensitivity in both the original and validation cohorts. A later genetic analysis reported fewer N-insertions in productive TCRs among donors in an Asian-associated ancestry cluster than the roughly 650-donor mean. Presence/absence analyses assumed roughly uniform sequencing depth across donors, an assumption that may not hold. The authors suggested that the approach could potentially be extended to other disease states and immunological phenotypes. In a later analysis, most CMV-associated TCR beta chains were found to appear HLA-restricted, with HLA associations seemingly driven largely by CMV exposure. Because HLA typing was missing for some donors at each locus, association tests included only the typed subset. At a false discovery rate of 0.05, a later analysis linked fewer than 20,000 TCR beta sequences to specific HLA alleles. A further reported finding was that TCR beta sequences accurately predicted the HLA-A and HLA-B alleles for most subjects in the first cohort. A later analysis found that TCR association rates varied across HLA loci, with DRB1 alleles showing the most associated TCRs and HLA-C alleles the fewest. Only TCR beta chains were sequenced in this cohort, and the absence of alpha or paired-chain data limited detectable features. A cluster of highly shared sequence variants was judged likely to be a technical artifact of the sequencing pipeline.

On this clone itself: This clone's antigen is unknown. No much larger clone is present one base from it, and per-base qualities are unavailable.

The cohort was made up of about 670 healthy bone marrow donors. All cohort members were sampled while nominally healthy, although unrecorded immune exposures were likely present. The donor tested CMV seropositive and was one of the 289 seropositive cohort members. Each donor provided a peripheral blood sample, and peripheral blood mononuclear cells were used for TCR beta sequencing. Genomic DNA extraction from the blood cell samples was performed with the Qiagen DNeasy Blood Extraction Kit. The CDR3, from cysteine to phenylalanine, totals 13 residues. Of the read, only the CDR3 DNA is kept; its 39 bases are in frame from base 1. From a lookup of the germline V gene, CDR1 and CDR2 are SGHTA and FQGNSA. Germline trimming amounts to 5 bases on V and 7 bases on J, with 6 as the count of junction bases outside the gene matches. The library was made by the immunoSEQ multiplex PCR assay. For the multiplex PCR, a mixture combining 60 forward primers for TCR Vbeta segments and 13 reverse primers for TCR Jbeta segments was used. The CDR3 region of rearranged TCR beta genes was amplified from genomic DNA with a multiplex PCR assay. The amplified TCR beta libraries were sequenced on the Illumina HiSeq System as 87-base-pair reads. The study's processing was this. Across the roughly 700 repertoires, a later analysis counted 75 million to 90 million unique TCR beta chains, around 11 million of which were shared by at least two donors. Raw reads were error-corrected and collapsed into unique sequences by a nearest-neighbor algorithm in which closely related sequences were merged to remove PCR and sequencing errors. To assign V, D and J gene segments, CDR3 sequences were aligned to IMGT reference sequences. Each retained sequence needed at least a six-nucleotide match to both a V gene segment and a J gene segment. A rearrangement was called productive if the CDR3 had no stop codons and remained in frame with V and J, and every other rearrangement was called non-productive. CDR3 was defined by IMGT convention, running from the second conserved V-encoded cysteine to the conserved J-encoded phenylalanine. In an earlier analysis of just under 600 of the donors, sequences lacking an unambiguous match to a single V gene segment were excluded. An earlier analysis of 450 to 650 of the donors called V segments functional above 56.7% productive rearrangements and segregating when the between-donor standard deviation exceeded 5%. To diagnose cytomegalovirus status from the catalog of TCR beta chain sequences, a statistical classification framework was built. In a later analysis, V and J genes were assigned by comparing TCR nucleotide sequences against IMGT/GENE-DB human TR gene sequences. A later analysis assigned CDR3 sequences and most-parsimonious VDJ recombination scenarios with the TCRdist pipeline. In a later analysis, each TCR beta chain was defined by its CDR3 amino acid sequence together with its V-gene family, and reads lacking a unique V-gene family were excluded. In a later analysis, 550 to 650 highly shared, low-generation-probability nucleotide sequences were removed to address suspected cross-contamination and a sequencing artifact. A later analysis calculated a clonal expansion index for each public chain from normalized within-repertoire ranks of inferred template counts. In a later analysis, generation probabilities were computed with a VDJ recombination model fitted to out-of-frame rearrangements, and the resulting probabilities were checked against IGoR. Hypergeometric tests were used in a later analysis to score TCR-TCR, TCR-HLA and TCR-CMV co-occurrence, with a repertoire-size bias correction applied to the TCR pairs. False discovery rates were estimated in a later analysis by permuting HLA or CMV assignments 20 times. In a later analysis, co-occurring TCRs were grouped using DBSCAN, with TCRdist sequence similarity added in when clustering inside HLA-allele-positive subsets. Repertoires with fewer than 30,000 or more than 120,000 public chains were left out of co-occurrence clustering, as were about five repertoires with anomalous nucleotide sharing. Sourced from immuneACCESS, this table was stored by TCRdb with only in-frame sequences that have V and J called. A share of the clones is absent; for the studies checked, an unresolved V gene accounts for under half, and the remainder has no known explanation. V, J and clone size were drawn from that table, and D and trimming were deduced from the DNA. The sample contains 95,000 to 150,000 clones, less than 65% of them found a single time. 10% of the sample lies in the top ten.

Recombination joined TRBV7-2 with TRBJ2-7, with 9 middle bases fitting TRBD2. Sequencing used PBMCs. The receptor was derived from a man aged 35 to 55 in good health and CMV-seropositive. The DNA sequence follows: TGTGCCAGCAGCCGCGGGACTAGCTCAGAGCAGTACTTC. This is translated as CASSRGTSSEQYF.